These 28 T cell receptor beta chains were sequenced from one sample in a study of vaccination and CD4 T cells after COVID-19. The antigens of these receptors remain unknown. This sample's treatment: roughly 10-day PBMC culture with coronavirus spike peptide pools or control peptides (ViraFEST assay). The Oncomine TCR Beta short-read assay generated sequence data from the DNA of cultured CD4+ T cells. TCRdb itself ran the PCR reads through MiXCR, one entry per CDR3 protein. The sample contains about 17,000 distinct CDR3 sequences, about 44% of which appear only once. This sample comprised CD4+ T cells from blood, cultured in vitro, obtained before SARS-CoV-2 vaccination. Receptors were obtained from a human donor who received a COVID-19 vaccine.

The DNA of the CDR3 is TGCGCCAGCAGCTTTGGTCTTAGAACAGGGGGTAATTCACCCCTCCACTTT. Translated: CASSFGLRTGGNSPLHF. The rearrangement links TRBV5-1 to TRBJ1-6; 8 bases line up with TRBD1. CDR3 length: 17 amino acids. V shed 2 bases and J 6 bases; nucleotides not matched to a gene: 10. The germline gives CDR1 SGHRS, CDR2 YFSETQ.

This chain connects TRBV7-9 to TRBJ2-3; 7 bases map to TRBD1. Trimming took 3 bases from V and 5 from J; bases not matched to a gene: 8. The CDR3 covers 15 residues. Germline CDR1 reads SEHNR; CDR2 reads FQNEAQ (reference sequence). DNA for the CDR3: TGTGCCAGCAGCTTTCCGACAGGGAGTGGAGATACGCAGTATTTT. Translating it yields CASSFPTGSGDTQYF.

The chain carries TRBV20-1 and TRBJ2-2; 8 bases line up with TRBD2. The ends lost 4 bases at V and 1 base at J; junction bases unmatched: 2. Germline V gene data show CDR1 as DFQATT and CDR2 as SNEGSKA (reference sequence). The CDR3 has 14 amino acids. In nucleotides, the CDR3 is TGCAGTGCTAAAGGGACTAGGAACACCGGGGAGCTGTTTTTT. Encoded protein: CSAKGTRNTGELFF.

This chain's CDR3 is CASSEQTSGSTDTQYF. The CDR3 DNA sequence: TGCGCCAGCAGTGAACAGACTAGCGGGAGCACAGATACGCAGTATTTT. The chain combines TRBV10-1 with TRBJ2-3, with 10 bases aligning to TRBD2. The CDR3 runs 16 residues. Unmatched junction bases numbered 3, after V lost 3 bases and J lost 0 bases. Per germline, CDR1 WNHNN and CDR2 SYGVQD (reference sequence).

V gene TRBV7-2 combines with J gene TRBJ2-7; 8 bases map to TRBD1. Germline V CDR1 and CDR2: SGHTA, FQGNSA. The junction had 19 bases not matched to a gene; V was cut back by 6 bases and J by 3 bases. The CDR3 covers 18 residues. The CDR3 region is CASSLRGWSGGVFYEQYF. The CDR3 DNA follows: TGTGCCAGCAGTTTGAGGGGGTGGTCAGGGGGCGTTTTCTACGAGCAGTACTTC.

On this clonotype: The junction does not match germline at one end; this may be a read error. This chain links TRBV12-3 or TRBV12-4 with TRBJ1-2, with no clear D. The CDR3 contains 13 residues. As DNA, the CDR3 is TGTGCCAGCAGTTTAGAGGAGGGCTCCAGGCGTTCCTTC. This translates into CASSLEEGSRRSF.

This clonotype has more than one count but fewer than ten. The chain has TRBV7-2 and TRBJ1-6; unclear D gene. The CDR3 is 17 residues long. Trimming took 1 base from V and 0 from J, leaving 10 bases between them. CDR1 and CDR2 from the germline V gene are SGHTA and FQGNSA. The CDR3 DNA follows: TGTGCCAGCAGCTTAGTCTCGGGGAGCTCCTATAATTCACCCCTCCACTTT. It encodes CASSLVSGSSYNSPLHF.

The rearrangement uses TRBV12-3 or TRBV12-4 and TRBJ2-7; D may be TRBD1 or TRBD2 (7 bases each). Trimming stripped 3 bases from V and 0 bases from J, with 18 bases between. The CDR3 covers 17 residues. The CDR3 sequence is CASSLTHTGEGSYEQYF. The CDR3 DNA sequence: TGTGCCAGCAGTTTGACCCACACAGGGGAGGGCTCCTACGAGCAGTACTTC.

This chain uses TRBV7-9 with TRBJ1-5; D is undetermined. V was shortened by 7 bases and J by 0 bases, with 7 bases between the two germline ends. The CDR3 consists of 13 residues. CDR1 SEHNR and CDR2 FQNEAQ come from the germline V gene (reference sequence). The CDR3 coding sequence is TGTGCCAGCACCAACTATAGCAATCAGCCCCAGCATTTT. Amino acid sequence: CASTNYSNQPQHF.

This clonotype was counted only a few times. CDR3: CASTSAGMSSYNEQFF. The DNA of the CDR3 is TGTGCCAGCACTTCAGCGGGAATGAGCTCCTACAATGAGCAGTTCTTC. This chain links TRBV12-3 or TRBV12-4 with TRBJ2-1, with 7 bases matching TRBD2. The CDR3 totals 16 residues. Trimming took 7 bases from V and 0 from J; bases not matched to a gene: 9.

The chain carries TRBV2 and TRBJ2-3; 7 bases fit TRBD1. The V and J ends lost 5 bases and 4 bases, in that order; junction bases with no gene match: 6. The CDR3 spans 14 residues. The germline gives CDR1 SNHLY, CDR2 FYNNEI. CDR3 in DNA: TGTGCCAGCAGTCGGGACAGAAACCCAGATACGCAGTATTTT. Translating it yields CASSRDRNPDTQYF.

The chain couples TRBV7-8 to TRBJ1-4, with TRBD1 matching over 7 bases. Germline V gives CDR1 SGHVS, CDR2 FQNEAQ. The CDR3 totals 16 residues. J was trimmed by 0 bases and V by 4 bases; bases with no gene match: 5. CDR3 amino acids: CASSSGQAATNEKLFF. Here the CDR3 DNA reads TGTGCCAGCAGCTCCGGACAGGCGGCAACTAATGAAAAACTGTTTTTT.

The gene calls are TRBV2 and TRBJ2-6; D assignment may be TRBD1 or TRBD2 (5 bases each). Trimming shortened V by 7 bases and J by 4 bases, and 11 bases separated the two germline ends. The CDR3 extends over 14 amino acids. The germline V gene encodes CDR1 SNHLY and CDR2 FYNNEI. The CDR3 nucleotides are TGTGCCAGCAAGGGGACGAGCGGGGCCAACGTCCTGACTTTC. Protein sequence: CASKGTSGANVLTF.

This chain connects TRBV19 to TRBJ2-4; 11 nucleotides match TRBD2. CDR3 length equals 15 residues. The V gene end was trimmed by 4 bases and the J gene end by 8 bases; junction bases not matched to a gene: 7. Germline V CDR1 and CDR2: LNHDA, SQIVND (reference sequence). DNA of the CDR3: TGTGCCAGTAGTAGGGTAGCGGGGGGGCCGGACATTCAGTACTTC. Residues: CASSRVAGGPDIQYF.

This clonotype turned up a few times. The chain employs TRBV7-8 and TRBJ1-4; D gene uncertain. CDR1 is SGHVS and CDR2 is FQNEAQ in the germline V gene. The V end was cut by 5 bases, the J end by 7 bases, with 17 bases between. The CDR3 extends over 15 amino acids. CDR3 bases: TGTGCCAGCAGCCCTCAGACTGGAGTATCTGAAAAACTGTTTTTT. The encoded protein is CASSPQTGVSEKLFF.

V usage is TRBV25-1 and J usage is TRBJ2-7, with TRBD1 matching over 7 bases. This CDR3 has 14 residues. V trimming: 8 bases; J trimming: 3 bases; junction bases outside the gene matches: 10. The germline V gene encodes CDR1 MGHDK and CDR2 SYGVNS. The CDR3 is CASLDDRVLYEQYF. The CDR3 DNA follows: TGTGCCAGCCTCGACGACAGGGTACTCTACGAGCAGTACTTC.

The J gene is TRBJ1-1, the V gene TRBV6-5; possibly TRBD1 for D (6 bases). The CDR3 spans 14 residues. V was clipped by 4 bases and J by 2 bases, with 11 bases between them. Germline V gives CDR1 MNHEY, CDR2 SVGAGI. In nucleotides, the CDR3 is TGTGCCAGCAGTTCAGGACAGCCCAACACTGAAGCTTTCTTT. It encodes CASSSGQPNTEAFF.

The chain employs TRBV19 and TRBJ1-5; TRBD1 agrees at 9 bases. Per germline, CDR1 LNHDA and CDR2 SQIVND (reference sequence). The V segment lost 5 bases and the J segment 0 bases; nucleotides outside the gene matches: 8. CDR3 length: 17 amino acids. The CDR3 sequence: CASSRTGGANSNQPQHF. Here the CDR3 DNA reads TGTGCCAGTAGTCGCACAGGGGGCGCAAATAGCAATCAGCCCCAGCATTTT. The full variable domain, completed using reference TRBV19 and TRBJ1-5, is DGGITQSPKYLFRKEGQNVTLSCEQNLNHDAMYWYRQDPGQGLRLIYYSQIVNDFQKGDIAEGYSVSREKKESFPLTVTSAQKNPTAFYLCASSRTGGANSNQPQHFGDGTRLSIL.

The genes are TRBV11-3 and TRBJ2-7, with 11 bases identical to TRBD2. The V and J ends lost 1 base and 3 bases, in that order; junction bases with no gene match: 5. The CDR3 runs 16 residues. Germline assignment: CDR1 SGHNT and CDR2 YENEEA. The CDR3 here is CASSLVAGGSHYEQYF. The CDR3 nucleotides are TGTGCCAGCAGCTTAGTAGCGGGGGGGAGCCACTACGAGCAGTACTTC.

CDR3: CASRITGSGYTF. In nucleotides, the CDR3 is TGTGCCAGCCGAATCACAGGGAGTGGCTACACCTTC. The J gene is TRBJ1-2, the V gene TRBV6-1, with TRBD1 as a possible D gene (6 bases). Germline V CDR1 and CDR2: MNHNS, SASEGT. The V end was cut by 8 bases, the J end by 7 bases, with 14 bases between. The CDR3 contains 12 residues.

This clonotype was observed a few times. The chain employs TRBV7-2 and TRBJ2-3; possibly TRBD1 for D (6 bases). Germline-derived CDR1 and CDR2 are SGHTA and FQGNSA. The V end was cut by 5 bases, the J end by 3 bases, with 12 bases between. CDR3 length equals 14 residues. CDR3 in DNA: TGTGCCAGCAGCCGGGACACTCCTACAGATACGCAGTATTTT. Its translation: CASSRDTPTDTQYF.

V gene TRBV9 combines with J gene TRBJ1-1, with TRBD1 matching 7 bases. The CDR3 is 15 residues long. CDR1 is SGDLS and CDR2 is YYNGEE in the germline V gene. With 1 base clipped from V and 7 bases from J, the junction kept 10 bases outside the gene matches. CDR3 DNA: TGTGCCAGCAGCGTAATGCTAGGGGGCTCGGGTGAAGCTTTCTTT. This translates into CASSVMLGGSGEAFF.

This chain connects TRBV7-3 to TRBJ2-6; D gene uncertain. The CDR3 covers 15 residues. Between the trimmed V and J ends, which lost 1 base and 0 bases, there was a span of 4 bases. Germline values: CDR1 SGHTA, CDR2 FQGTGA. The CDR3 DNA sequence: TGTGCCAGCAGCTTAAAATTCTCTGGGGCCAACGTCCTGACTTTC. Translating gives CASSLKFSGANVLTF.

The V gene is TRBV28, the J gene TRBJ2-3; 12 bases match TRBD2. The CDR3 is 19 residues long. The junction had 10 bases not matched to a gene; V was cut back by 2 bases and J by 1 base. CDR1 and CDR2 from the germline V gene are MDHEN and SYDVKM. CDR3 residues: CASSLDSSGGAAGTDTQYF. The CDR3 DNA reads as TGTGCCAGCAGTTTAGATTCTAGCGGGGGGGCGGCTGGCACAGATACGCAGTATTTT. Drawing the rest from reference TRBV28 and TRBJ2-3, the complete variable domain is DVKVTQSSRYLVKRTGEKVFLECVQDMDHENMFWYRQDPGLGLRLIYFSYDVKMKEKGDIPEGYSVSREKKERFSLILESASTNQTSMYLCASSLDSSGGAAGTDTQYFGPGTRLTVL.

The rearrangement uses TRBV7-2 and TRBJ2-5, with D unresolved. V lost 1 base to trimming and J lost 8 bases, with 11 bases between them. Per germline, CDR1 SGHTA and CDR2 FQGNSA. The length of the CDR3 is 13 residues. The DNA of the CDR3 is TGTGCCAGCAGCTTAGACCCTAGGGATACCCAGTACTTC. Translated: CASSLDPRDTQYF. The full variable domain, its missing parts supplied by reference TRBV7-2 and TRBJ2-5, is GAGVSQSPSNKVTEKGKDVELRCDPISGHTALYWYRQSLGQGLEFLIYFQGNSAPDKSGLPSDRFSAERTGGSVSTLTIQRTQQEDSAVYLCASSLDPRDTQYFGPGTRLLVL.

CDR3 coding DNA: TGTGCCAGCACCCCCGGGAGCGGGGGGCACGCCTACAATGAGCAGTTCTTC. As protein: CASTPGSGGHAYNEQFF. The rearrangement uses TRBV12-3 or TRBV12-4 and TRBJ2-1; TRBD2 agrees at 9 bases. The CDR3 length is 17 residues. J lost 2 bases, V lost 7 bases, and 12 bases had no gene match.

This clonotype was found a few times. The J gene is TRBJ2-3, the V gene TRBV6-2 or TRBV6-3, with 14 bases lining up with TRBD2. Germline V gene sequence: CDR1 MNHEY, CDR2 SVGEGT. V dropped 6 bases and J dropped 0; count of bases not matched to a gene: 5. The CDR3 totals 17 residues. The CDR3 nucleotides read TGTGCCAGCAGCCGCGGACTAGCGGGGGGAAGCACAGATACGCAGTATTTT. Amino acid sequence: CASSRGLAGGSTDTQYF.

The V call is TRBV20-1, the J call TRBJ2-3; 11 positions match TRBD2. Germline-derived CDR1 and CDR2 are DFQATT and SNEGSKA (reference sequence). The CDR3 totals 16 residues. The V and J ends lost 6 bases and 0 bases, in that order; junction bases with no gene match: 8. Here the CDR3 DNA reads TGCAGTGCGGACACCCGACTAGCGGGAAGCACAGATACGCAGTATTTT. Translated: CSADTRLAGSTDTQYF.